This T cell receptor (beta chain) was observed in a study of response to subunit inactivated influenza vaccine (dated by TCRdb to the late 2010s). In the study overall: To follow how T cells responded to a trivalent subunit inactivated influenza vaccine, the researchers relied on deep quantitative profiling of the T cell receptor repertoire. Beyond this particular receptor, the publication reports: The authors suggested that each seasonal influenza vaccination may recruit only a limited number of new T cells.

This clonotype was found a few times. The antigen this receptor binds is unknown. The input lacks base qualities; no much larger clone sits a single base away. Library generation was performed with RT-PCR. Sequencer: Illumina HiSeq 2500. TCRdb reran the public reads through fastp at Q25 and MiXCR, keeping productive beta chains. A single entry per CDR3 protein holds the most common genes and DNA from its merged rows. This sample holds 300,000 to 350,000 distinct CDR3 sequences; about 20% were observed only once. The ten largest clonotypes hold around a tenth of the sample. The CDR3 sequence holds 13 residues, the cysteine and phenylalanine included. Only CDR3 DNA is held: 39 bases, read in frame from base 1. V and J lose 1 base and 3 bases, and a span of 7 bases separates them. CDR1 and CDR2, per the germline V gene, are MNHEY and SVGAGI.

This receptor was obtained from a man in his fifties or sixties who received an inactivated influenza vaccine. Donor details come from another sample of the same person, matched by shared clones. The sequencing used PBMCs from blood, collected about 20 months after vaccination. The chain is assembled from TRBV6-5 and TRBJ2-7; the D gene is not confidently resolved. In nucleotides, the sequence is TGTGCCAGCAGTTACTTCTACGGCTACGAGCAGTACTTC. This is translated as CASSYFYGYEQYF.